This is a list of T cell receptor beta chains from one sample in a study of CD8 T cells in ankylosing spondylitis. MiXCR, applied by TCRdb to the 5' RACE reads, yields one record per CDR3 protein. The table includes about 130,000 distinct CDR3 sequences, 6% to 8.5% detected once. The sample consisted of blood, either unsorted or a sorted T cell fraction (not recorded which). Every receptor here comes from a female donor with ankylosing spondylitis or in good health (not recorded which). Both conserved end residues are part of each CDR3. Fields, in order: J gene, V gene, D gene, clone size, CDR3 protein. A D gene is named only where the DNA matches it firmly. Size tells how often a clone was seen (once, few, many) or the class of an expanded clone, and some rows leave it out.

j_call: TRBJ2-3; v_call: TRBV5-1; d_call: NA; clone_size: many; cdr3_aa: CASSLGSQRDTQYF
j_call: TRBJ2-3; v_call: TRBV5-1; d_call: NA; clone_size: many; cdr3_aa: CASSFVTGVIPWRYTQYF
j_call: TRBJ2-2; v_call: TRBV20-1; d_call: NA; clone_size: many; cdr3_aa: CSARDSRGIAGELFF
j_call: TRBJ1-1; v_call: TRBV10-3; d_call: NA; clone_size: many; cdr3_aa: CAISESSVNTEAFF
j_call: TRBJ2-7; v_call: TRBV6-1; d_call: TRBD1; clone_size: many; cdr3_aa: CAIDGTGGSYEQYF
j_call: TRBJ1-2; v_call: TRBV3-1; d_call: NA; clone_size: many; cdr3_aa: CASSQEPDYGYTF
j_call: TRBJ2-6; v_call: TRBV6-1; d_call: NA; clone_size: many; cdr3_aa: CASSGGKSGANVLTF
j_call: TRBJ2-7; v_call: TRBV4-1; d_call: NA; clone_size: many; cdr3_aa: CASSEGSSGYYEQYF
j_call: TRBJ2-7; v_call: TRBV3-1; d_call: TRBD2; clone_size: many; cdr3_aa: CASSHCIAGGPYEQYF
j_call: TRBJ2-6; v_call: TRBV7-2; d_call: NA; clone_size: many; cdr3_aa: CASNPYSSGANVLTF
j_call: TRBJ1-2; v_call: TRBV15; d_call: NA; clone_size: many; cdr3_aa: CATSLAGTYGYTF
j_call: TRBJ1-2; v_call: TRBV5-1; d_call: NA; clone_size: many; cdr3_aa: CASSLESVGRSYGYTF
j_call: TRBJ1-1; v_call: TRBV12-3/TRBV12-4; d_call: NA; clone_size: many; cdr3_aa: CASSYSMAAGLNTEAFF
j_call: TRBJ2-5; v_call: TRBV29-1; d_call: NA; clone_size: many; cdr3_aa: CSGGQETQYF
j_call: TRBJ1-1; v_call: TRBV25-1; d_call: TRBD1; clone_size: NA; cdr3_aa: CASSLGQGFVAFF
j_call: TRBJ1-1; v_call: TRBV4-2; d_call: NA; clone_size: many; cdr3_aa: CASSPPTGAGRTEAFF
j_call: TRBJ1-1; v_call: TRBV20-1; d_call: NA; clone_size: many; cdr3_aa: CSARASGGADTEAFF
j_call: TRBJ1-5; v_call: TRBV7-2; d_call: NA; clone_size: few; cdr3_aa: CASRLGNQPQHF
j_call: TRBJ2-1; v_call: TRBV6-6; d_call: TRBD2; clone_size: NA; cdr3_aa: CAILPSGGPYNEQFF
j_call: TRBJ2-1; v_call: TRBV4-3; d_call: TRBD2; clone_size: many; cdr3_aa: CASSREPSGGTYNEQFF
j_call: TRBJ1-3; v_call: TRBV20-1; d_call: NA; clone_size: many; cdr3_aa: CSAPSGGEAGNTIYF
j_call: TRBJ2-2; v_call: TRBV6-1; d_call: NA; clone_size: many; cdr3_aa: CASTTGSTTGELFF
j_call: TRBJ2-2; v_call: TRBV2; d_call: NA; clone_size: NA; cdr3_aa: CASIRGDTGELFF
j_call: TRBJ2-3; v_call: TRBV6-1; d_call: NA; clone_size: many; cdr3_aa: CASSEVPQDTQYF
j_call: TRBJ2-2; v_call: TRBV19; d_call: NA; clone_size: NA; cdr3_aa: CASSSPGRGTTGELFF